In this sample, the clone carrying this TCR beta chain turned up a few times. What it recognizes is unknown. The sample belongs to a study of T-cell memory formation after mild COVID-19. The study's findings and limits: Several responding clones turned up in pre-infection memory, indicating that cross-reactive memory may have taken part.

V gave up 5 bases and J gave up 2 bases, with 7 bases separating them. This CDR3 spans 13 amino acids. After 5'RACE with constant-segment primers, TCR alpha and TCR beta cDNA libraries carrying sample barcodes and UMIs were obtained. Using its own MiXCR run on the 5' RACE reads, TCRdb lists one record per CDR3 protein. Of 200,000 or so distinct CDR3 sequences detected, approximately 20% appear once; the ten largest clones hold 2% to 3%. The J gene is TRBJ1-5, the V gene TRBV12-3 or TRBV12-4; tentatively, D is TRBD1 (5 bases). The sequence was collected from an adult woman who had mild COVID-19 (a few samples of this study predate the infection). Cell type and time point are not known. Sequenced material: PBMCs or a T cell subset sorted from them (not recorded which). The chain's CDR3 is CASSGGGNQPQHF. DNA of the CDR3: TGTGCCAGCAGTGGGGGGGGCAATCAGCCCCAGCATTTT.